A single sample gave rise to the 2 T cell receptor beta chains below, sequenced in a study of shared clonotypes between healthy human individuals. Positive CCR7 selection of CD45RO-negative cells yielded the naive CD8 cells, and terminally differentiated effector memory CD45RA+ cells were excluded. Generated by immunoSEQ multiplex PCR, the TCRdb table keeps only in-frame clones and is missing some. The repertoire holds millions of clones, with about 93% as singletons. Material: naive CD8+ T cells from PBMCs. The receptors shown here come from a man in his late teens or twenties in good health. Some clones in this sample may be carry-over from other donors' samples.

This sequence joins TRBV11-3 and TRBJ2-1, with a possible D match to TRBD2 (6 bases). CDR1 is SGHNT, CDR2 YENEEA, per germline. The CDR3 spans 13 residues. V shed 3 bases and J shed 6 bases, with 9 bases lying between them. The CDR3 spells CASSLGGFNEQFF. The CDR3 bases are TGTGCCAGCAGCTTGGGAGGTTTCAATGAGCAGTTCTTC.

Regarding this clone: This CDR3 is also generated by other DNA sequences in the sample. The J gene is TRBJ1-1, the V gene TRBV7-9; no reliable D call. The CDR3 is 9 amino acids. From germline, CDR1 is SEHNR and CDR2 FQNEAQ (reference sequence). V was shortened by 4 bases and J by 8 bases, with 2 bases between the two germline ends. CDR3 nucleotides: TGTGCCAGCAGCTCCGAAGCTTTCTTT. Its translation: CASSSEAFF. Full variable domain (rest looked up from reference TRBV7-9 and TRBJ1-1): DTGVSQNPRHKITKRGQNVTFRCDPISEHNRLYWYRQTLGQGPEFLTYFQNEAQLEKSRLLSDRFSAERPKGSFSTLEIQRTEQGDSAMYLCASSSEAFFGQGTRLTVV.